These T cell receptor beta chains were read from a single sample in a study of blood T cell repertoires in COVID-19. The protocol was immunoSEQ multiplex PCR, while the TCRdb copy is restricted to in-frame clones and leaves out a portion. The sample records over 110,000 clones, roughly 84% being singletons. Sample: PBMCs or T cells enriched from blood (not recorded which). The receptors here all came from a man aged 45-65 years in a cohort exposed to, infected with or recovered from COVID-19 (not recorded which). Each CDR3 is given with its conserved first and last residue. Each record gives: clone size, J gene, D gene, V gene, CDR3 protein, CDR3 DNA. The D gene is left open where the match is weak. A row's size may be missing; if present it is once, few, many or a size class.

>NA|TRBJ1-5|NA|TRBV5-8
CASSFGSGNSQPQHF
NA
>NA|TRBJ1-2|TRBD1|TRBV27
CASSSGGIYGYTF
TGTGCCAGCAGTTCAGGGGGCATCTATGGCTACACCTTC
>NA|TRBJ1-3|NA|TRBV28
CASSFGPGASGNTIYF
NA
>NA|TRBJ1-1|NA|TRBV9
CASSKRMTNTEAFF
TGTGCCAGCAGTAAGAGGATGACTAACACTGAAGCTTTCTTT
>once|TRBJ1-2|NA|TRBV7-9
CASSLGSPGWDGYTF
TGTGCCAGCAGCTTAGGTTCCCCGGGGTGGGATGGCTACACCTTC
>NA|TRBJ1-2|NA|TRBV29-1
CSVGGGSSYGYTF
TGCAGCGTTGGCGGGGGCTCTTCCTATGGCTACACCTTC
>NA|TRBJ2-2|NA|TRBV12-3/TRBV12-4
CASTHTGAGELFF
TGTGCCAGCACCCACACCGGGGCCGGGGAGCTGTTTTTT
>NA|TRBJ2-7|NA|TRBV7-8
CASSLATGSYEQYF
TGTGCCAGCAGCTTAGCGACGGGCTCCTACGAGCAGTACTTC
>NA|TRBJ1-6|NA|TRBV30
CAWREEYGSPLHF
TGTGCCTGGAGAGAGGAGTATGGATCACCCCTCCACTTT
>NA|TRBJ2-5|NA|TRBV6-5
CASNPTGGGAETQYF
TGTGCCAGCAACCCCACCGGAGGGGGCGCGGAGACCCAGTACTTC
>NA|TRBJ1-4|TRBD1|TRBV19
CASTDGRGTGRHF
TGTGCCAGTACAGATGGGAGGGGGACAGGGAGGCATTTT
>NA|TRBJ1-2|NA|TRBV5-6
CASSLGARGDYGYTF
TGTGCCAGCAGCTTGGGCGCCAGAGGTGACTATGGCTACACCTTC
>NA|TRBJ1-6|NA|TRBV11-2
CASSLGDIWNSPLHF
TGTGCCAGCAGCTTAGGGGACATATGGAATTCACCCCTCCACTTT
>NA|TRBJ2-1|NA|TRBV24-1
CATSDTTSPYNEQFF
TGTGCCACCAGTGATACAACATCCCCCTACAATGAGCAGTTCTTC
>NA|TRBJ2-2|TRBD1|TRBV29-1
CSVAPSGRGYTGELFF
TGCAGCGTTGCGCCCTCCGGCAGGGGGTACACCGGGGAGCTGTTTTTT
>NA|TRBJ1-3|NA|TRBV10-1
CASSESGGSGNTIYF
TGCGCCAGCAGTGAATCGGGGGGCTCTGGAAACACCATATATTTT
>NA|TRBJ2-5|NA|TRBV7-2
CASSLEQGWGGETQYF
TGTGCCAGCAGCTTAGAGCAGGGGTGGGGCGGGGAGACCCAGTACTTC
>NA|TRBJ2-1|NA|TRBV18
CASSPGTSSNEQFF
TGTGCCAGCTCACCTGGGACTTCTAGCAATGAGCAGTTCTTC